This T cell receptor beta chain came from a study of Ad26.COV2.S vaccination and SARS-CoV-2 variants (dated by TCRdb to the early 2020s). In the study overall: Donors in the vaccine arm were drawn from COV1001, a multicentre, randomized, double-blind, placebo-controlled phase I-IIa trial testing Ad26.COV2.S in healthy adults. TCRbeta repertoire sequencing served as the tool for gauging how specific and how broad the SARS-CoV-2-reactive T cell receptors were following Ad26.COV2.S vaccination. Ad26.COV2.S was administered intramuscularly at 5 x 10^10 or 1 x 10^11 viral particles, either as a single shot or as two shots given 56 days apart. Participants in the trial were split at random into five groups of five each, receiving low-dose or high-dose Ad26.COV2.S once or twice, or else placebo on both occasions. Blinding of investigators to trial group allocation was maintained during experiments and outcome assessment. The TCR-sequenced set comprised about 32 samples: some 19 Ad26.COV2.S vaccine recipients, 5 placebo recipients and 8 SARS-CoV-2 convalescent individuals. The investigation overall reported the following: Compared with placebo recipients, Ad26.COV2.S recipients showed higher spike-specific TCR breadth (P = 0.0014). It was noted by the authors that total T cell responses may have been underestimated by the TCR breadth and depth analyses. The study was not powered to compare responses between vaccine doses or regimens. Vaccine and placebo recipients had similar non-spike TCR breadth, a finding consistent with the vaccine containing only spike. Substantial breadth of spike-specific CD8+ and CD4+ T cell responses was reported after vaccination.

The treatment or condition tag for this specimen amounts to: about 20 received Ad26.COV2.S at low or high dose, single or two shots; roughly 5 received placebo; per-sample allocation not given. For vaccine and placebo recipients, the sequenced repertoires came from samples collected on day 63 after the first injection. In Cohort 1b, roughly 26 adults aged 18-55 years were enrolled at a single site in Boston, USA, between 29 July and 7 August 2020. Ad26.COV2.S consisted of a replication-incompetent adenovirus type 26 vector by which a prefusion-stabilized SARS-CoV-2 spike protein from the original Wuhan strain was expressed. Trimming takes 1 base from V and 3 bases from J, and the germline ends sit 10 bases apart. CDR3 length: 15 amino acids, cysteine to phenylalanine. Only the CDR3 region is kept as DNA, spanning 45 bases read in frame from base 1. Per the germline V gene (reference sequence), SSHAT is the CDR1 and FNYEAQ is the CDR2.

In regard to this clone: This receptor's antigen is unknown. Base qualities are not recorded, but no much larger clone differs from it by a single base.

TCRbeta CDR3 regions were sequenced with the immunoSEQ Assay. After extraction, genomic DNA underwent amplification by bias-controlled multiplex PCR, followed by high-throughput sequencing. The source study handled its data this way. To quantify the absolute abundance of each unique TCRbeta CDR3 region, sequences were collapsed and filtered. Usable DNA was measured by amplifying reference genes present in all nucleated cells, and TCRbeta template counts were normalized to that usable DNA to estimate T cell fraction. Repertoire TCRs were annotated as SARS-CoV-2-specific by exact matching of V gene, CDR3 amino acid sequence and J gene to a known reactive TCR set. The reference SARS-CoV-2 TCR set was derived from MIRA and filtered for enrichment in COVID-19-positive ImmuneCODE repertoires, a step that removed public or cross-reactive TCRs. Drawing on the MIRA antigens, annotated TCRs were analysed further at the level of specific ORF or position within ORF. Breadth was defined as the number of annotated unique rearrangements divided by the total number of unique productive rearrangements, and depth was defined as the summed frequency of the annotated unique rearrangements. Two-sided Wilcoxon rank-sum tests were applied when comparing TCR breadth between groups. TCRdb mirrors the immuneACCESS table, restricted to in-frame sequences. Some clones are absent from its copies; in checked studies, under half trace to an unresolved V gene, and the reason for the others is unknown. V, J and clone size derive from that table, while D and trimming were established from the DNA sequence. The sample has approximately 360,000 clones on record, around 82% of them singletons. The top ten constitute more than 7% of the sample.

The V and J segments used are TRBV7-7 and TRBJ2-1; the D gene cannot be resolved reliably. The receptor was derived from a person aged 18-65 years who received the Ad26.COV2.S COVID-19 vaccine or a placebo. The specimen was peripheral blood, collected in a trial of Ad26.COV2.S vaccine versus placebo. The CDR3 protein: CASSLGRTNYNEQFF. The nucleotide sequence reads as follows: TGTGCCAGCAGCTTAGGAAGGACCAACTACAATGAGCAGTTCTTC.